This TCR beta chain was sequenced during a study of shared clonotypes between healthy human individuals. Looking at the study overall: Serving as donors were two women and a few men, whose ages spanned 18 to 49.

CDR1 is SGHDT and CDR2 is YYEEEE in the germline V gene. V lost 4 bases and J lost 3, with 14 bases in between. The CDR3 is made up of 14 amino acids. Study-wide results and limits: It was observed that 5% to 6.5% of naive CD4 clonotypes were shared across a few donors. Lower generation probabilities were found for non-shared clonotypes than for those shared by all four donors.

TCRdb's table, derived via immunoSEQ multiplex PCR, lists solely in-frame clones and lacks some. The sample contains some 2,400,000 clones, around 95% of which appear only once. Remarks on this clone: Its specificity is unknown.

The chain has TRBV5-6 and TRBJ2-7; D possibly matches TRBD1 or TRBD2 (5 bases each). The sequence derives from a man younger than 35 in good health. Sequenced material: naive CD4+ T cells sorted from blood. Documented subset: CD45RA+ positively selected. CDR3 coding DNA: TGTGCCAGCAGCCGTAGGGACCGTTTCTACGAGCAGTACTTC. This translates into CASSRRDRFYEQYF.